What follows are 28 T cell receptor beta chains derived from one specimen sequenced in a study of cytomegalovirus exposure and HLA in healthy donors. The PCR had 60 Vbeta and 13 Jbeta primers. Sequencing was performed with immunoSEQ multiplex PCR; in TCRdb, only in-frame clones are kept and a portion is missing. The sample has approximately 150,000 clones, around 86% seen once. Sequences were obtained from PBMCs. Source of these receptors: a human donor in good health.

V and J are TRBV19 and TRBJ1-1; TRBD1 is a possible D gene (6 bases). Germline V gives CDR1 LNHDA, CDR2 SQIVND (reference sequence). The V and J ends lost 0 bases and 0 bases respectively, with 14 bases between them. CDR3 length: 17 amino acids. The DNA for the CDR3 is TGTGCCAGTAGTATAGAACAGGGAAGTTATCTGAACACTGAAGCTTTCTTT. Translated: CASSIEQGSYLNTEAFF.

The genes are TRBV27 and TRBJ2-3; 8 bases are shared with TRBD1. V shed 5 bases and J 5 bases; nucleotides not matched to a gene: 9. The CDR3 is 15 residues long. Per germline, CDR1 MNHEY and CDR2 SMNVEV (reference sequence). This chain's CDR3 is CASSHTGQGGDTQYF. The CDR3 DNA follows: TGTGCCAGCAGTCACACTGGACAGGGTGGAGATACGCAGTATTTT.

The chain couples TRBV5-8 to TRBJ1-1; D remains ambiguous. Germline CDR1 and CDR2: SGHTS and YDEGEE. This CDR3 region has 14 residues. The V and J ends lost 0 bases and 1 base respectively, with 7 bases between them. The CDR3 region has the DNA TGTGCCAGCAGCTTGGGCCAGGAGAACACTGAAGCTTTCTTT. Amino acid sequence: CASSLGQENTEAFF. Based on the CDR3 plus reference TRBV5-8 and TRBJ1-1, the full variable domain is EAGVTQSPTHLIKTRGQQATLRCSPISGHTSVYWYQQALGLGLQFLLWYDEGEERNRGNFPPRFSGRQFPNYSSELNVNALELEDSALYLCASSLGQENTEAFFGQGTRLTVV.

As DNA, the CDR3 is TGTGCCAGCGGGAGAACAGGGTTGAACACTGAAGCTTTCTTT. It codes for CASGRTGLNTEAFF. This chain joins TRBV7-2 and TRBJ1-1; weak D call: TRBD1 (6 bases). CDR3 length equals 14 residues. V lost 8 bases and J 0 bases, leaving 13 bases between the germline ends. Germline CDR1 reads SGHTA; CDR2 reads FQGNSA.

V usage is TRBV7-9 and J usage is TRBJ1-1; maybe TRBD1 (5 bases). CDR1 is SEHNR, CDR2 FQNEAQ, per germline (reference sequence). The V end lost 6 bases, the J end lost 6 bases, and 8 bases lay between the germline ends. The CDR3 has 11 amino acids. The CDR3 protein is CASSSRAEAFF. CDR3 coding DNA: TGTGCCAGCAGTTCCAGGGCTGAAGCTTTCTTT.

The CDR3 DNA is TGTGCCAGCAGCTACCCGGGGTTAGCGGACGAGGCTAATGAGCAGTTCTTC. Amino acids: CASSYPGLADEANEQFF. The rearrangement links TRBV11-2 to TRBJ2-1; the D gene is possibly TRBD2 (6 bases). The germline V gene encodes CDR1 SGHAT and CDR2 FQNNGV. The CDR3 spans 17 residues. The germline V and J ends were trimmed by 4 bases and 7 bases, with 23 bases remaining between them.

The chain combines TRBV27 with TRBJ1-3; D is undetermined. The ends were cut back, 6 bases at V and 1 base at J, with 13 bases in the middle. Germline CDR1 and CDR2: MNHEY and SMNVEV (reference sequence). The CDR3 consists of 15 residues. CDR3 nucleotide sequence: TGTGCCAGCAGGAGCGGGGTAGATTCTGGAAACACCATATATTTT. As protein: CASRSGVDSGNTIYF.

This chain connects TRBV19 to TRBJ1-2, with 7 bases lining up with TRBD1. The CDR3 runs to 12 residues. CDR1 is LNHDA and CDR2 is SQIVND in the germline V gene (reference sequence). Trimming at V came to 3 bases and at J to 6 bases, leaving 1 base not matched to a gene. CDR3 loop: CASSMDRNGYTF. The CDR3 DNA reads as TGTGCCAGTAGTATGGACAGGAATGGCTACACCTTC.

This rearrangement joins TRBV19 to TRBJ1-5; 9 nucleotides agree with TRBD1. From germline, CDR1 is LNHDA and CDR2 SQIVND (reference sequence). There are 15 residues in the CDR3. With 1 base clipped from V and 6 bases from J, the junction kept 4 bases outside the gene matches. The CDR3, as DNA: TGTGCCAGTAGTATAGGGACAGGGGAGGGTCAGCCCCAGCATTTT. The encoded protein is CASSIGTGEGQPQHF.

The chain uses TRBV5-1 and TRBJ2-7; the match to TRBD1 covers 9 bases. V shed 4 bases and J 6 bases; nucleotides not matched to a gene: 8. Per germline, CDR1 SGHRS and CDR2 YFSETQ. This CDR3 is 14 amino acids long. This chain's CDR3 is CASSRGQGTLEQYF. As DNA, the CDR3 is TGCGCCAGCAGCAGGGGACAGGGAACTCTCGAGCAGTACTTC.

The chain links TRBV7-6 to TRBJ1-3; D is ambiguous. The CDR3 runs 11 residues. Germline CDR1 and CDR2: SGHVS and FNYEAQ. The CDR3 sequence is CAIASGNTIYF. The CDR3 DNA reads TGTGCGATAGCCTCTGGAAACACCATATATTTT.

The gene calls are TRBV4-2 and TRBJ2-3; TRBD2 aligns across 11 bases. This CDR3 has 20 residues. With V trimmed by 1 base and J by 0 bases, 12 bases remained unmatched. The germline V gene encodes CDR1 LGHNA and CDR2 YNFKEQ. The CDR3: CASSQGLAGGIKSSTDTQYF. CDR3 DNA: TGTGCCAGCAGCCAAGGGTTAGCGGGGGGGATAAAATCTAGCACAGATACGCAGTATTTT.

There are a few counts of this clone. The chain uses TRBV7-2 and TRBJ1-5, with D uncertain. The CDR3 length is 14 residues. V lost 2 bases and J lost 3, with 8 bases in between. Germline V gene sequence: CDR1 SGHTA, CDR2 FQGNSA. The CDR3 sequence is CASSLWQDNQPQHF. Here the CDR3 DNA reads TGTGCCAGCAGCTTATGGCAAGACAATCAGCCCCAGCATTTT.

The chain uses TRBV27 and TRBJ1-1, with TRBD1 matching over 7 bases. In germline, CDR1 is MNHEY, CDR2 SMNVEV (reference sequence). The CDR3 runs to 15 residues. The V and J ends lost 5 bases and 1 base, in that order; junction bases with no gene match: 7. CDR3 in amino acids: CASSRDSLSNTEAFF. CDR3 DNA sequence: TGTGCCAGCAGTCGGGACAGCCTTTCGAACACTGAAGCTTTCTTT.

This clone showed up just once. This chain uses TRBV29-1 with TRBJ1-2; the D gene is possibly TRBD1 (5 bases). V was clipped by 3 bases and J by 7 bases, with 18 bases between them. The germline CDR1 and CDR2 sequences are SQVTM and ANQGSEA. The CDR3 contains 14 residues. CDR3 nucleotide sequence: TGCAGCGTTGACATTGGGGGGAGGGTCGCTGGCTACACCTTC. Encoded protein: CSVDIGGRVAGYTF.

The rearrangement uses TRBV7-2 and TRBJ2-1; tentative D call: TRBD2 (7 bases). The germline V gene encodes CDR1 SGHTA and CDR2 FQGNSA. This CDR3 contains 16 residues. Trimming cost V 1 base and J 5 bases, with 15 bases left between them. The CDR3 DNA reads TGTGCCAGCAGCTTAGTATACGCGGGGGCCCACAATGAGCAGTTCTTC. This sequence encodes CASSLVYAGAHNEQFF.

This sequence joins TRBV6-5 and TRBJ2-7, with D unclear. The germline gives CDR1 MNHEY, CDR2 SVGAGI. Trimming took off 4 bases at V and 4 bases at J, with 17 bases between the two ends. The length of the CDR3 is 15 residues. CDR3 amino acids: CASSFKEKAAYEQYF. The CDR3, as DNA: TGTGCCAGCAGTTTCAAGGAGAAGGCGGCATACGAGCAGTACTTC.

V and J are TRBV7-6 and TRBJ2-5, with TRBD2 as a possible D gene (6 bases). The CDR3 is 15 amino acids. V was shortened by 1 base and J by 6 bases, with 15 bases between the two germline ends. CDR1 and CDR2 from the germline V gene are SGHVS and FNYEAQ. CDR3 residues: CASSLGGRGTQTQYF. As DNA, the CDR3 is TGTGCCAGCAGCTTAGGGGGCCGGGGGACGCAGACCCAGTACTTC.

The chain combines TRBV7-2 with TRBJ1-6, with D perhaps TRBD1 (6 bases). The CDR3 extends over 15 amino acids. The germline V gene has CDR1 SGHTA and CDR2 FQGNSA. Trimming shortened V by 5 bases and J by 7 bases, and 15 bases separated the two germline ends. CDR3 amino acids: CASSTRTVGNSPLHF. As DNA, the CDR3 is TGTGCCAGCAGCACTCGGACAGTGGGCAATTCACCCCTCCACTTT.

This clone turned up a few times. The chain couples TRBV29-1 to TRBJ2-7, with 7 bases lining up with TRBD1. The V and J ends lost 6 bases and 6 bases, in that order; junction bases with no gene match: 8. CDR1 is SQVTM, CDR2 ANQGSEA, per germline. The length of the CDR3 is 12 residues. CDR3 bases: TGCAGCGTCGTCCTTCCAGGGGGCGAGCAGTACTTC. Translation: CSVVLPGGEQYF.

CDR3 nucleotide sequence: TGTGCCAGCTCACCGGGCGGGACCGGGAATGAAAAACTGTTTTTT. This encodes CASSPGGTGNEKLFF. This chain uses TRBV18 with TRBJ1-4; possibly TRBD1 for D (5 bases). The V end lost 3 bases, the J end lost 5 bases, and 13 bases lay between the germline ends. The CDR3 covers 15 residues. Germline loops: CDR1 KGHSH, CDR2 LQKENI.

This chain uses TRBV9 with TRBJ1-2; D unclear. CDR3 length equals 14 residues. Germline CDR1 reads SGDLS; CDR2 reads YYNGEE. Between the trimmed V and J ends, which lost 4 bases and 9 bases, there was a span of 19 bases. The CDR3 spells CASSPNGETRSYTF. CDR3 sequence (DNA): TGTGCCAGCAGCCCCAACGGGGAAACTAGGAGCTACACCTTC.

The CDR3 DNA is TGTGCCAGCAGCTTCGGACAGGGACTCAATCAGCCCCAGCATTTT. This codes for CASSFGQGLNQPQHF. The chain joins TRBV12-1 to TRBJ1-5; the table's D call, TRBD1, was not checked against the DNA. TRBV12-1 is shown as a pseudogene. The CDR3 contains 15 residues.

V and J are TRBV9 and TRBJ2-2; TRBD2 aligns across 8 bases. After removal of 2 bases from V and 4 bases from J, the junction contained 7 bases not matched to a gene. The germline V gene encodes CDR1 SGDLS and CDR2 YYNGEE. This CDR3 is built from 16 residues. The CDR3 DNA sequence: TGTGCCAGCAGCGTCTTAGCGGGGAGGGCCACCGGGGAGCTGTTTTTT. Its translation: CASSVLAGRATGELFF. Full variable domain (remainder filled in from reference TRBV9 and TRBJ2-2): DSGVTQTPKHLITATGQRVTLRCSPRSGDLSVYWYQQSLDQGLQFLIQYYNGEERAKGNILERFSAQQFPDLHSELNLSSLELGDSALYFCASSVLAGRATGELFFGEGSRLTVL.

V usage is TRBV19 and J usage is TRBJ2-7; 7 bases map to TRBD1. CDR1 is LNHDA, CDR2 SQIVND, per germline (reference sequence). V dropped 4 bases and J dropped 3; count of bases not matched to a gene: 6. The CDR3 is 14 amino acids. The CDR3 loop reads CASSTLQGRYEQYF. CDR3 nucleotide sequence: TGTGCCAGTAGTACCTTACAGGGGCGCTACGAGCAGTACTTC. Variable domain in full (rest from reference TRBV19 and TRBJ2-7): DGGITQSPKYLFRKEGQNVTLSCEQNLNHDAMYWYRQDPGQGLRLIYYSQIVNDFQKGDIAEGYSVSREKKESFPLTVTSAQKNPTAFYLCASSTLQGRYEQYFGPGTRLTVT.

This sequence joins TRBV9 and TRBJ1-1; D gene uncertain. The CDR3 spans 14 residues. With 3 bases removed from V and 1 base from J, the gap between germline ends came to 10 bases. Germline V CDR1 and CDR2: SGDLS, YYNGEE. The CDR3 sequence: CASSAVQENTEAFF. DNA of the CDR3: TGTGCCAGCAGCGCAGTGCAGGAGAACACTGAAGCTTTCTTT.

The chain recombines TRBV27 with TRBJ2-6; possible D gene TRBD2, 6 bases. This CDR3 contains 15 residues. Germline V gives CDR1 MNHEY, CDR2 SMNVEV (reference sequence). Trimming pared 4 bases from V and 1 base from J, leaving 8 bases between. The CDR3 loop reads CASSWGVSGANVLTF. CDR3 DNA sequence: TGTGCCAGCAGTTGGGGGGTTTCTGGGGCCAACGTCCTGACTTTC.

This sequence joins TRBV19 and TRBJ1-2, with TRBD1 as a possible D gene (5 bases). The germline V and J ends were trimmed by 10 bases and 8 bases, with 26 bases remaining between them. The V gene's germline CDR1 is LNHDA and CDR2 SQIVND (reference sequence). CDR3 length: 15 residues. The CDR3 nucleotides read TGTGCCACACTGGGGCCCGGACGGCACGGTAGAGGCTACACCTTC. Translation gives CATLGPGRHGRGYTF.